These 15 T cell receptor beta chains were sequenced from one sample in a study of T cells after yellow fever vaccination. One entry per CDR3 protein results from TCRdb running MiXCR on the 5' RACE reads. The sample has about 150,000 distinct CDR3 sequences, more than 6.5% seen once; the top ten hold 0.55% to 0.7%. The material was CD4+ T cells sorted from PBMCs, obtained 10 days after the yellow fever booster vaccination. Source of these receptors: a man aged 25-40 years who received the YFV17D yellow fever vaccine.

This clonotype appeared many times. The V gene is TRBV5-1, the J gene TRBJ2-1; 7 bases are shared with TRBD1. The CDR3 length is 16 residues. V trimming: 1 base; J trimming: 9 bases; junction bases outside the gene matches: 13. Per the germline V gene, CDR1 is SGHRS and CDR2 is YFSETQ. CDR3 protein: CASSLPLGQRASEQFF. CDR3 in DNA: TGCGCCAGCAGCTTGCCCCTGGGACAGCGAGCCAGTGAGCAGTTCTTC.

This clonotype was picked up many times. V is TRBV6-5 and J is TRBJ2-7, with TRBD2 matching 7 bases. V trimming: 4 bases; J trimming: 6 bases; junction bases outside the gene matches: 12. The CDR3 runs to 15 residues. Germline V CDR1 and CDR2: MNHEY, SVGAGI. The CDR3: CASSSLAGVVGEQYF. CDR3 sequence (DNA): TGTGCCAGCAGTTCTCTGGCGGGAGTGGTAGGCGAGCAGTACTTC.

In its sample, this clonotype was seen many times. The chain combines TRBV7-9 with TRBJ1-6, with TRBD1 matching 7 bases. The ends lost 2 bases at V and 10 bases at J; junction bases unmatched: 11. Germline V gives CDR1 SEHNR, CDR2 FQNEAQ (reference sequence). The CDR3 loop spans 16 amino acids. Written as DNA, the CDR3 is TGTGCCAGCAGCTTAAGGCGGGACAGTTCGGGCTCACCCCTCCACTTT. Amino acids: CASSLRRDSSGSPLHF.

The CDR3 loop is CAWSVRRARISYNEQFF. The DNA for the CDR3 is TGTGCCTGGAGTGTTAGAAGGGCGAGAATATCCTACAATGAGCAGTTCTTC. The rearrangement links TRBV30 to TRBJ2-1, with unresolved D. From germline, CDR1 is GTSNPN and CDR2 SVGIG (reference sequence). This CDR3 has 17 amino acids. The V end was cut by 0 bases, the J end by 1 base, with 16 bases between.

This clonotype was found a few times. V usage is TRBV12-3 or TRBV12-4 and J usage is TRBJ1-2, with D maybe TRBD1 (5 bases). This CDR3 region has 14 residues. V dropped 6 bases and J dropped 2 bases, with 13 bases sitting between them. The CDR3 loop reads CASSPGLTNYGYTF. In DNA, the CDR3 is TGTGCCAGCAGCCCGGGACTGACGAACTATGGCTACACCTTC.

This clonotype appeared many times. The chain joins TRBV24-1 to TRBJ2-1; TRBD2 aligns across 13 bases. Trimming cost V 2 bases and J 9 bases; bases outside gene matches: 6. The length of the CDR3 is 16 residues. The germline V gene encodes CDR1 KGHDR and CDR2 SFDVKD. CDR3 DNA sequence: TGTGCCACCAGTGATTCGGGACTAGCGGGGTACGGTGAGCAGTTCTTC. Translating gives CATSDSGLAGYGEQFF.

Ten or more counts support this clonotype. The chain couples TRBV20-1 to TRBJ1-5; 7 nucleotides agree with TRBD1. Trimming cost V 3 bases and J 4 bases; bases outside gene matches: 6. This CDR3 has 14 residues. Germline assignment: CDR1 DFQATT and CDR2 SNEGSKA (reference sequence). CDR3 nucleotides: TGCAGTGCTAGTAGACAGGGCCGGAATCAGCCCCAGCATTTT. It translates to CSASRQGRNQPQHF.

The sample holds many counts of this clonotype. CDR3 nucleotide sequence: TGCGCCAGCAGTCCGAGTACTAGCGGGCGGGCCTACGAGCAGTACTTC. It codes for CASSPSTSGRAYEQYF. The chain uses TRBV5-1 and TRBJ2-7, with TRBD2 matching 9 bases. Germline V gene data show CDR1 as SGHRS and CDR2 as YFSETQ. This CDR3 has 16 residues. V gave up 5 bases and J gave up 2 bases; unmatched junction bases: 11.

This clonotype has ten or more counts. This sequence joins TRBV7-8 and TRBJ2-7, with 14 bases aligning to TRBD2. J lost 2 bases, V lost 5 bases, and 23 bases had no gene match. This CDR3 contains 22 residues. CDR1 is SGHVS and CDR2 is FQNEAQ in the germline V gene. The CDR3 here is CASSTRTSGRSSAHKRAYEQYF. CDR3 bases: TGTGCCAGCAGCACGAGGACTAGCGGGAGGTCTTCGGCCCATAAACGAGCCTACGAGCAGTACTTC.

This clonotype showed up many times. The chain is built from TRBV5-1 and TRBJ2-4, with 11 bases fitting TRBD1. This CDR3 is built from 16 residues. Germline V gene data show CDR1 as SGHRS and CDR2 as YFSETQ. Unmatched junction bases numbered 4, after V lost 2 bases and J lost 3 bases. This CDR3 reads CASSLPGQGDKNIQYF. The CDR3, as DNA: TGCGCCAGCAGCTTACCGGGACAGGGGGACAAAAACATTCAGTACTTC.

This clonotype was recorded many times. CDR3 sequence: CASSLGDRGTDTQYF. CDR3 coding DNA: TGTGCCAGCAGTTTAGGAGACAGGGGCACAGATACGCAGTATTTT. The chain carries TRBV12-3 or TRBV12-4 and TRBJ2-3; 7 positions agree with TRBD1. There are 15 residues in the CDR3. V shed 1 base and J 1 base; nucleotides not matched to a gene: 2.

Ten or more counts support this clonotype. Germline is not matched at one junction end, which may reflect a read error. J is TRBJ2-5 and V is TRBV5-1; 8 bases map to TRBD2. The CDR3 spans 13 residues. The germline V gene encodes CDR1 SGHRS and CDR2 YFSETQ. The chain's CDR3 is CASSGTRSITQDF. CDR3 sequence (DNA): TGCGCCAGCAGCGGGACTAGAAGTATAACCCAGGACTTC.

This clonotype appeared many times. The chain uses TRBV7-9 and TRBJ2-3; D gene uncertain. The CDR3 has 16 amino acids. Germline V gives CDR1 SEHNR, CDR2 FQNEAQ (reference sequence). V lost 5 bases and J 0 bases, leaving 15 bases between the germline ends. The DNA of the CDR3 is TGTGCCAGCAGCCCCCTCGGCACTTCTAGCACAGATACGCAGTATTTT. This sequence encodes CASSPLGTSSTDTQYF.

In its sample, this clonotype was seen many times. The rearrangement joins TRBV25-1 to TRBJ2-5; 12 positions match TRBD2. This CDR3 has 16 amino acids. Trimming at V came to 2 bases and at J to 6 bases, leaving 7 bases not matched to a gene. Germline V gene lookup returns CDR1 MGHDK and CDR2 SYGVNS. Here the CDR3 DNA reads TGTGCCAGCAGTGAACCTAGCGGGAGGGCCTTTCAGACCCAGTACTTC. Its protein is CASSEPSGRAFQTQYF.

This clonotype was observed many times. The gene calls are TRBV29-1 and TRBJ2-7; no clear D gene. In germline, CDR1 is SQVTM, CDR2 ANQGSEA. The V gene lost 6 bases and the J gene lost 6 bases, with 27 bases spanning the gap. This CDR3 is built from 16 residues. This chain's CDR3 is CSVRPTTASQGGEQYF. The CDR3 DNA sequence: TGCAGCGTCCGACCTACGACCGCCTCGCAAGGTGGCGAGCAGTACTTC.